This T cell receptor (beta chain) was sequenced for a study of shared clonotypes between healthy human individuals. The table lists this clone with a count of one. Its antigen is undetermined. TCRdb keeps only in-frame clones here, not all; method: immunoSEQ multiplex PCR. The sample shows approximately 720,000 clones, roughly 78% of them seen only once. Findings of the study overall: Approximately 5.1% was the fraction of naive CD4 clonotypes found shared across several donors.

The specimen was memory CD4+ T cells sorted from blood. Noted subset: CD45RA-negative fraction. The receptor was isolated from a woman aged 30 to 39 in good health.

The CDR3 nucleotides read TGTGCCAGCAGTTTACGGCAGCTTAAGAAGCCCCAGCATTTT. Protein product: CASSLRQLKKPQHF. The chain employs TRBV28 and TRBJ1-5; D remains ambiguous. Germline V gene sequence: CDR1 MDHEN, CDR2 SYDVKM. The V and J ends lost 2 bases and 8 bases respectively, with 13 bases between them. The CDR3 contains 14 residues.